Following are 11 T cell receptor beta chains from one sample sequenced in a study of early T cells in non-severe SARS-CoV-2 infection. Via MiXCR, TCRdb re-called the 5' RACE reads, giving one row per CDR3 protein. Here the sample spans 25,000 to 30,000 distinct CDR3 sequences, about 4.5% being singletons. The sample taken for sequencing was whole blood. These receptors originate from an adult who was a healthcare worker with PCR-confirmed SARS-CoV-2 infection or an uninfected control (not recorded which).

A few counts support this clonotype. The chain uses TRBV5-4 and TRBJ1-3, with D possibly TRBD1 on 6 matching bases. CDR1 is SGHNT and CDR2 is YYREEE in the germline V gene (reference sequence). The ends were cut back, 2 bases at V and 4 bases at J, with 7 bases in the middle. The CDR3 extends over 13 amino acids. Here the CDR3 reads CASSFGQGNTIYF. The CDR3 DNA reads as TGTGCCAGCAGCTTCGGACAGGGAAACACCATATATTTT.

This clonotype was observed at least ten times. CDR3 loop: CAWSVPTGYEQYF. DNA for the CDR3: TGTGCCTGGAGCGTACCGACAGGCTACGAGCAGTACTTC. This chain joins TRBV30 and TRBJ2-7, with D possibly TRBD1 on 6 matching bases. CDR3 length: 13 amino acids. Between the trimmed V and J ends, which lost 3 bases and 3 bases, there was a span of 12 bases. Germline CDR1 is GTSNPN and CDR2 is SVGIG (reference sequence).

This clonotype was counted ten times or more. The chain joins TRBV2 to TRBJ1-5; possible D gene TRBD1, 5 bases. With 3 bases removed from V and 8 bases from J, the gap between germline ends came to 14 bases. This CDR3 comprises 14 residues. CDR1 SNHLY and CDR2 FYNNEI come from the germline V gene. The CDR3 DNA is TGTGCCAGCAGTGACAGGGTGGATTGGGAGCCCCAGCATTTT. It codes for CASSDRVDWEPQHF.

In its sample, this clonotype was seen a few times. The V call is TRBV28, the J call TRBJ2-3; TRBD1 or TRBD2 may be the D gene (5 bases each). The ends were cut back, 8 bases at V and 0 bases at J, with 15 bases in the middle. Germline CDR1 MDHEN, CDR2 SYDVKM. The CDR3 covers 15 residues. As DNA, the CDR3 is TGTGCCAGCCAACGGGACGGATCTAGCACAGATACGCAGTATTTT. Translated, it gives CASQRDGSSTDTQYF.

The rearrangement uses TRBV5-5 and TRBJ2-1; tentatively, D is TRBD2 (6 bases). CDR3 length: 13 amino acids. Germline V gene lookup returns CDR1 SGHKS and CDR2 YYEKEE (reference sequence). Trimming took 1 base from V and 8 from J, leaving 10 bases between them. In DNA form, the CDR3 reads TGTGCCAGCAGCTTGCGGGGCGGGGATGAGCAGTTCTTC. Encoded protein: CASSLRGGDEQFF.

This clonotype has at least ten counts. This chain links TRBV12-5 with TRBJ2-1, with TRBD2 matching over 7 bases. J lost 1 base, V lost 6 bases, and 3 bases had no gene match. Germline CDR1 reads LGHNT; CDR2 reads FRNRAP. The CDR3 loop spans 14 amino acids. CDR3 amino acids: CASGLGGSYNEQFF. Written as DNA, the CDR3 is TGTGCTAGTGGGCTCGGGGGGTCCTACAATGAGCAGTTCTTC.

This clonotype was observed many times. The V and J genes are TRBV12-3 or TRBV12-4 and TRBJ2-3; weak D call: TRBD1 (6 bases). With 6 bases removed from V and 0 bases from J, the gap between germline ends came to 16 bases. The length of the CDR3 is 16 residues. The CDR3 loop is CASSPRRGESTDTQYF. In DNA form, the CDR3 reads TGTGCCAGCAGCCCTCGCAGGGGCGAGAGCACAGATACGCAGTATTTT.

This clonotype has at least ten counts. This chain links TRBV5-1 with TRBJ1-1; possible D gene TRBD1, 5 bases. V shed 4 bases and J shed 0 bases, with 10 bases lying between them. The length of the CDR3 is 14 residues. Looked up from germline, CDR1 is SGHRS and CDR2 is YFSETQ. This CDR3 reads CASSEGRMNTEAFF. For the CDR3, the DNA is TGCGCCAGCAGCGAGGGGCGAATGAACACTGAAGCTTTCTTT.

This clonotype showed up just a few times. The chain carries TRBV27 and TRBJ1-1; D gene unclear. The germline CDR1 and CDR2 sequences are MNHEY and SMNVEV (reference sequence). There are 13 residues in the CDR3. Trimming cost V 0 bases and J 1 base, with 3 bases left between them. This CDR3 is CASSLSWNTEAFF. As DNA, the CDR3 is TGTGCCAGCAGTTTATCTTGGAACACTGAAGCTTTCTTT.

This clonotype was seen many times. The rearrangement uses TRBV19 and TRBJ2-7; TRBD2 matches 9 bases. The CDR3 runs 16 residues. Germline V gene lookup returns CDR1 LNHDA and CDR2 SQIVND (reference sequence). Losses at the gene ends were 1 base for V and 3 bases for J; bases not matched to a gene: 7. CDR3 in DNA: TGTGCCAGTAGTATAGCGGAGCGGGGGGAGATCTACGAGCAGTACTTC. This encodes CASSIAERGEIYEQYF.

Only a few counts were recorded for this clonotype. The CDR3 spells CASSLVVTTGELFF. DNA of the CDR3: TGTGCCAGCAGCTTAGTAGTAACTACCGGGGAGCTGTTTTTT. V and J are TRBV11-2 and TRBJ2-2; D gene ambiguous. CDR3 length: 14 amino acids. Trimming removed 1 base at V and 5 bases at J, with 8 bases between. CDR1 is SGHAT and CDR2 is FQNNGV in the germline V gene.